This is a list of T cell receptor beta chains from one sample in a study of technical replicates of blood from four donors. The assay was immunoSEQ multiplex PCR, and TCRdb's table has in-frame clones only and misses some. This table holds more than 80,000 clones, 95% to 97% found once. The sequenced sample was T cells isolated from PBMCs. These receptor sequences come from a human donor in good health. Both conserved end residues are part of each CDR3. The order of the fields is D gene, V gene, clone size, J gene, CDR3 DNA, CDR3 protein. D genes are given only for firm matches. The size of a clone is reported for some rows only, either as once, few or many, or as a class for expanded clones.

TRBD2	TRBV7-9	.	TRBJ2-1	TGTGCCAGCAGCGTGGATAGCGGGAGGGCTGTTAAGCAGTTCTTC	CASSVDSGRAVKQFF
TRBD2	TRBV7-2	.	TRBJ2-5	TGTGCCAGCAGCCTGAGCCCTAGCGGAGTCCAAGAGACCCAGTACTTC	CASSLSPSGVQETQYF
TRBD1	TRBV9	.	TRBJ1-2	TGTGCCAGCAGCCCACGACAGGGGGGGGGCTACACCTTC	CASSPRQGGGYTF
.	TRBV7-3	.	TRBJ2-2	TGTGCCAGCAGCTTGGACAGACCCGACGGGGAGCTGTTTTTT	CASSLDRPDGELFF
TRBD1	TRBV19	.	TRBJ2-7	TGTGCCAGTACCCCCACGGCGGGACAGGGAATAGCCCAATTC	CASTPTAGQGIAQF
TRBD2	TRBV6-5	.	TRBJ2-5	TGTGCCAGCAGATTAGGCGGGAGAGAGACCCAGTACTTC	CASRLGGRETQYF
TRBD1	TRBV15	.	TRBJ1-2	TGTGCCACCAGCAGAGACAGGGGGCTTGGCTACACCTTC	CATSRDRGLGYTF
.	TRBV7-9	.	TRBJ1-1	TGTGCCAGCAGCCCAATGGACAGAGTCGCTGAAGCTTTCTTT	CASSPMDRVAEAFF
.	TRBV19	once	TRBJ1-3	TGTGCCAGTAGTATCAACAGGGACTCTGGAAACACCATATATTTT	CASSINRDSGNTIYF
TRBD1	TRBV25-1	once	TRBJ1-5	TGTGCCAGCAGTGACCAGGGGGCCAGCAATCAGCCCCAGCATTTT	CASSDQGASNQPQHF
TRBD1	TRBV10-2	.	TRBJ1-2	TGCGCCAGCAGTTTACAGGGGTACTATGGCTACACCTTC	CASSLQGYYGYTF
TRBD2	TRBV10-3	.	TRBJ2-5	TGTGCCATCAGCCTGGGCCTAGCGGGAGGGGAGACCCAGTACTTC	CAISLGLAGGETQYF
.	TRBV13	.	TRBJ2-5	TGTGCCAGCAGCGGCCCTAGGGCAGGGGTACAAGAGACCCAGTACTTC	CASSGPRAGVQETQYF
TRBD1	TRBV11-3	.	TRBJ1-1	TGTGCCAGCAGCTTAGTCTCAGGGGGGAACACTGAAGCTTTCTTT	CASSLVSGGNTEAFF
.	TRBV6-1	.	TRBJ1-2	TGTGCCAGCAGTGAAGAATCAATGTTTTTTAACTATGGCTACACCTTC	CASSEESMFFNYGYTF
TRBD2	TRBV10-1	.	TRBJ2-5	TGCGCCAGCAGTCCAGCGGGGGCCCAAGAGACCCAGTACTTC	CASSPAGAQETQYF
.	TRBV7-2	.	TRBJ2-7	TGTGCCAGCAGCCGTACCGGGACAAGATTTACCTACGAGCAGTACTTC	CASSRTGTRFTYEQYF
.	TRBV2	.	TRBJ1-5	TGTGCCAGCACCTCAGGGTTCGGTCAGCCCCAGCATTTT	CASTSGFGQPQHF
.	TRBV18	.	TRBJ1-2	TGTGCCAGCTCACCCCGTTGGGAGGCTGGTGGCTACACCTTC	CASSPRWEAGGYTF
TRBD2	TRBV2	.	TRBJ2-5	TGTGCCAGCACGGGACTAGAAGAGACCCAGTACTTC	CASTGLEETQYF
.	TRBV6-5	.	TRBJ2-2	TGTGCCAGCAGTTACTCGGAGGGTCGGGAGCTGTTTTTT	CASSYSEGRELFF
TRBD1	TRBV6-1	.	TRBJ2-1	TGTGCCAGTCGGGACAGGAGCTCCTACAATGAGCAGTTCTTC	CASRDRSSYNEQFF
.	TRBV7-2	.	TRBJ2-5	TGTGCCAGCAGCTTAGCTCCTAGCTTAGAGACCCAGTACTTC	CASSLAPSLETQYF
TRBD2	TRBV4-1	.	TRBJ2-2	TGCGCCAGCAGCTCCAGGACTAGCGGGAGTAACACCGGGGAGCTGTTTTTT	CASSSRTSGSNTGELFF
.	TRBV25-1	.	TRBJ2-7	TGTGCCAGCAGTGAATTGACCGGGACATCCGAGCAGTACTTC	CASSELTGTSEQYF
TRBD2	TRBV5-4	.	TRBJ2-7	TGTGCCAGCAGCTTCTGGACTAGCGGGATCTACGAGCAGTACTTC	CASSFWTSGIYEQYF
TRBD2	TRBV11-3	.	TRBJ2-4	TGTGCCAGCAGCTTAGTATTTGAGCGGGAGGGCCAGGGTAGGAACATTCAGTACTTC	CASSLVFEREGQGRNIQYF